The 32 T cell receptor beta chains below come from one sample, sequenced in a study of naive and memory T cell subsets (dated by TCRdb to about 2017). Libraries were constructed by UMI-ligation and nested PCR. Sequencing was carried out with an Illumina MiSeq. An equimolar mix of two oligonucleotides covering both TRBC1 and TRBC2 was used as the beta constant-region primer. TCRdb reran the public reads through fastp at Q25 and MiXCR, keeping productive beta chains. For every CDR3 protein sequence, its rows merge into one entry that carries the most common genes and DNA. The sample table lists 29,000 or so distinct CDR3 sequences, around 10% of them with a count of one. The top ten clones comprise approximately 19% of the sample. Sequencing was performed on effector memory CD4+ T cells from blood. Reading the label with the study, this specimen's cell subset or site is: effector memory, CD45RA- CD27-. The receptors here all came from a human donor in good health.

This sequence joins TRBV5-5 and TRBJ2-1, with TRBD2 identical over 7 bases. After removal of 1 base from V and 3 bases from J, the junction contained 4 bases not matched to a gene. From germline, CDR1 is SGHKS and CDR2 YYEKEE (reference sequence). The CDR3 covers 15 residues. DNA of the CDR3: TGTGCCAGCAGCTTGAAATTAGCGGGCTACAATGAGCAGTTCTTC. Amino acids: CASSLKLAGYNEQFF.

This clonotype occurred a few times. The chain's CDR3 is CASTGGWGNQPQHF. The CDR3 nucleotides read TGTGCCAGCACAGGGGGCTGGGGCAATCAGCCCCAGCATTTT. V usage is TRBV6-2 or TRBV6-3 and J usage is TRBJ1-5; 8 nucleotides agree with TRBD1. CDR1 and CDR2 (germline): MNHEY, SVGEGT. The CDR3 extends over 14 amino acids. With 7 bases clipped from V and 2 bases from J, the junction kept 4 bases outside the gene matches.

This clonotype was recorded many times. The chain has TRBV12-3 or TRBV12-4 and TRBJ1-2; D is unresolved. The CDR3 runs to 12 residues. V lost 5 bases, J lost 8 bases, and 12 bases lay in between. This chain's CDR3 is CASSRKGYGYTF. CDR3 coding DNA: TGTGCCAGCAGTCGTAAGGGCTACGGCTACACCTTC.

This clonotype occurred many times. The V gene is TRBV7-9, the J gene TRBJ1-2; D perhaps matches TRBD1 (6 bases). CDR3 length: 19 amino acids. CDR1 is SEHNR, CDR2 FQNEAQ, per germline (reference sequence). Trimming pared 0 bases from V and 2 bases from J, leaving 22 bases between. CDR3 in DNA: TGTGCCAGCAGCTTAGCCTATCCTCGTGGCACGGGACAAAACTATGGCTACACCTTC. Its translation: CASSLAYPRGTGQNYGYTF.

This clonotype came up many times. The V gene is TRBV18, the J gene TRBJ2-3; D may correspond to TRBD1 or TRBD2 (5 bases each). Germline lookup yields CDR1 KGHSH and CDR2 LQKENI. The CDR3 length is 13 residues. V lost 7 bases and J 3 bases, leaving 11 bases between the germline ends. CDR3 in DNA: TGTGCCAGCTTACGGGGCTTGACAGATACGCAGTATTTT. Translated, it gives CASLRGLTDTQYF.

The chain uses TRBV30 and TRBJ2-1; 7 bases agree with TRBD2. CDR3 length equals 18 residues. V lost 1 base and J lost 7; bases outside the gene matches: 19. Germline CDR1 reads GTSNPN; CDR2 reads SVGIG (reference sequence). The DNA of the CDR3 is TGTGCCTGGAGTGGGGGATGGCTAGCGGAGACCTCCGGGAATGAGCAGTTCTTC. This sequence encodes CAWSGGWLAETSGNEQFF.

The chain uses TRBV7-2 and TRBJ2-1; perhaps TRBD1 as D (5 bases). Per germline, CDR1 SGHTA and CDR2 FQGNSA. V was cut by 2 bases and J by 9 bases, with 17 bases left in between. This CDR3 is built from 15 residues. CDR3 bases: TGTGCCAGCAGCTTAACCCTCGCAGGGCTAGGTGAGCAGTTCTTC. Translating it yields CASSLTLAGLGEQFF.

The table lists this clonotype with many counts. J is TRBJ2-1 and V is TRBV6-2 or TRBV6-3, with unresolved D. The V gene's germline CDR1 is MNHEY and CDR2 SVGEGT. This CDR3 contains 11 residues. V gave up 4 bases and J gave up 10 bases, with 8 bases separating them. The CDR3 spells CASSWLTEQFF. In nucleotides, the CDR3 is TGTGCCAGCAGTTGGTTGACGGAGCAGTTCTTC.

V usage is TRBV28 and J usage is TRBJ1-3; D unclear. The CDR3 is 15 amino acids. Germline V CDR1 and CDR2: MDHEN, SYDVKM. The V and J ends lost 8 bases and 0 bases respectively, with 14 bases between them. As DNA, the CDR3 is TGTGCCAGCCATTCCAGACGGCGCTCTGGAAACACCATATATTTT. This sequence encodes CASHSRRRSGNTIYF.

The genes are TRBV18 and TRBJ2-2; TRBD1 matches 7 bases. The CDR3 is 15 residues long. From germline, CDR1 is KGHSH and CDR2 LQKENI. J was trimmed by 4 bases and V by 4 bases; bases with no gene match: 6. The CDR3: CASSRQGSGTGELFF. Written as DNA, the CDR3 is TGTGCCAGCTCACGACAGGGCTCGGGCACCGGGGAGCTGTTTTTT.

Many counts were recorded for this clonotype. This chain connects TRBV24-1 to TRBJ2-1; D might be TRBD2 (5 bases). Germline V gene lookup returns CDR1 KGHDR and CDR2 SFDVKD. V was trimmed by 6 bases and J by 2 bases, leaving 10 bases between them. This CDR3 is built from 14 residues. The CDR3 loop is CATSTGFPYNEQFF. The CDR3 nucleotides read TGTGCCACCAGTACGGGGTTCCCCTACAATGAGCAGTTCTTC.

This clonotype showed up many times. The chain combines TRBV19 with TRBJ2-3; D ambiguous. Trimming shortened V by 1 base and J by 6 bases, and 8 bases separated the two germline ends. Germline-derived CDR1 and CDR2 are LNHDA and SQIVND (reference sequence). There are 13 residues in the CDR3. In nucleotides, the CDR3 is TGTGCCAGTAGTATAGGTCTTCGCGATACGCAGTATTTT. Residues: CASSIGLRDTQYF.

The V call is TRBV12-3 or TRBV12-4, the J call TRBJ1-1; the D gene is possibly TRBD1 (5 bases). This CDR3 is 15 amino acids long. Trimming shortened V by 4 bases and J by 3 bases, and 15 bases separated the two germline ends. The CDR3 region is CASSSRILGDTEAFF. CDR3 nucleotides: TGTGCCAGCAGTTCCAGGATCTTGGGGGACACTGAAGCTTTCTTT.

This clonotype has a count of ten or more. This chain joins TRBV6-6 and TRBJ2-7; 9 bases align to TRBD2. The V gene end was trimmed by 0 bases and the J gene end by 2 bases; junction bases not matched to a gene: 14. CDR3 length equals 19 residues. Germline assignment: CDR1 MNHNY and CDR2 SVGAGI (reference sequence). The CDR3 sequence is CASSYSSGGRAFKAYEQYF. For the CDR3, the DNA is TGTGCCAGCAGTTACTCGTCGGGCGGGAGGGCGTTTAAGGCCTACGAGCAGTACTTC.

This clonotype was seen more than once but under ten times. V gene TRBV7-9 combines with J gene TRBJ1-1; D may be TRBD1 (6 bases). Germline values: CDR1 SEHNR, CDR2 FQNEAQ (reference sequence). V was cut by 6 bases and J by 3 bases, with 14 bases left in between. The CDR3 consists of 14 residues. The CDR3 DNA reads TGTGCCAGCAGAATTGGGGGCGAGGACACTGAAGCTTTCTTT. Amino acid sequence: CASRIGGEDTEAFF.

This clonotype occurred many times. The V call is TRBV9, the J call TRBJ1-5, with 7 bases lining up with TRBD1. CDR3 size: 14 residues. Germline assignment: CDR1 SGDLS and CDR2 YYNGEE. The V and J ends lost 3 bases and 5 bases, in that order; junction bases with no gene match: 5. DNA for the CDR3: TGTGCCAGCAGCGCAACAGGGGCCCATCAGCCCCAGCATTTT. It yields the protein CASSATGAHQPQHF.

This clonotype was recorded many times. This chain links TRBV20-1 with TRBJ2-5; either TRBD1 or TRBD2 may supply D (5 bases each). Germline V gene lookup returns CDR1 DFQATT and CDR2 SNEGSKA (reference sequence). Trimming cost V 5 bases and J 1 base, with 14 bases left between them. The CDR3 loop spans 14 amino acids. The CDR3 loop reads CSARGGGPQETQYF. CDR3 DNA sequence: TGCAGTGCTCGGGGTGGGGGACCCCAAGAGACCCAGTACTTC.

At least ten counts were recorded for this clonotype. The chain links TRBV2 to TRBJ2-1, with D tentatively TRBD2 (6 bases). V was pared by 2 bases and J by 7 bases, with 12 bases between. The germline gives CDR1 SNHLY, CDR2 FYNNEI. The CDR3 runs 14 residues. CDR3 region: CASSERGLVNEQFF. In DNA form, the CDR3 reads TGTGCCAGCAGTGAAAGGGGACTGGTAAATGAGCAGTTCTTC.

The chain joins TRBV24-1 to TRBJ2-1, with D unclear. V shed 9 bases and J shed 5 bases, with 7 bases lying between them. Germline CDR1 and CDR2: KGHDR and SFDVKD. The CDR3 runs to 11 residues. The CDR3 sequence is CATALDNEQFF. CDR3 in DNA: TGTGCCACCGCATTGGACAATGAGCAGTTCTTC.

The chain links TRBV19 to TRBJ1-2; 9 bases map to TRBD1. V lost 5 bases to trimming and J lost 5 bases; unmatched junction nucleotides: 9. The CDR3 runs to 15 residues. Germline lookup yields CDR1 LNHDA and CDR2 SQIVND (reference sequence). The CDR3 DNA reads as TGTGCCAGTAGTTTCCAGACAGGGGGACTATATGGCTACACCTTC. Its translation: CASSFQTGGLYGYTF.

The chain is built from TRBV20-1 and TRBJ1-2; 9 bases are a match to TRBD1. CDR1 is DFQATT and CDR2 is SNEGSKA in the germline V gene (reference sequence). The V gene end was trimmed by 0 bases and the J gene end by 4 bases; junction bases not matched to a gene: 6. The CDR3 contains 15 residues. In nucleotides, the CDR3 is TGCAGTGCTAGAGATGGGACAGGGACCATCTATGGCTACACCTTC. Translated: CSARDGTGTIYGYTF.

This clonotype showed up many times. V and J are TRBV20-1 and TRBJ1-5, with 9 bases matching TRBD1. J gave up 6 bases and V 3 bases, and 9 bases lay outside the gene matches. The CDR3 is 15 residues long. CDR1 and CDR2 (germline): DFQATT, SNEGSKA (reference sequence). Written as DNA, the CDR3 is TGCAGTGCTAGGGCGGGACAGGGAGCGAGTCAGCCCCAGCATTTT. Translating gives CSARAGQGASQPQHF.

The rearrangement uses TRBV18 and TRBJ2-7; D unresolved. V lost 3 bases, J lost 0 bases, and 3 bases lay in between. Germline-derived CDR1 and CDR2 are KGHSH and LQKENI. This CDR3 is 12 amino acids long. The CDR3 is CASSPHSYEQYF. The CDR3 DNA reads TGTGCCAGCTCACCGCACTCCTACGAGCAGTACTTC. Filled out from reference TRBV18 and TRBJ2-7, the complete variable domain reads NAGVMQNPRHLVRRRGQEARLRCSPMKGHSHVYWYRQLPEEGLKFMVYLQKENIIDESGMPKERFSAEFPKEGPSILRIQQVVRGDSAAYFCASSPHSYEQYFGPGTRLTVT.

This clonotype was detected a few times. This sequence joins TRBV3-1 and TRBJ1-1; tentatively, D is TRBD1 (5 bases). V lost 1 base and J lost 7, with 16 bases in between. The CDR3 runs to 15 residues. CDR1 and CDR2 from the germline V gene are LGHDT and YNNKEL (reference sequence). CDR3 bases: TGTGCCAGCAGCCAAGGGGCCGTTGTAAGGGGTGAAGCTTTCTTT. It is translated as CASSQGAVVRGEAFF.

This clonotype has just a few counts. CDR3 sequence (DNA): TGTGCCAGCAGTAGGTTGGGCACCGGGGAGCTGTTTTTT. Translating it yields CASSRLGTGELFF. The chain has TRBV9 and TRBJ2-2; D gene unclear. The V end was cut by 5 bases, the J end by 4 bases, with 9 bases between. The CDR3 is made up of 13 amino acids. The germline CDR1 and CDR2 sequences are SGDLS and YYNGEE.

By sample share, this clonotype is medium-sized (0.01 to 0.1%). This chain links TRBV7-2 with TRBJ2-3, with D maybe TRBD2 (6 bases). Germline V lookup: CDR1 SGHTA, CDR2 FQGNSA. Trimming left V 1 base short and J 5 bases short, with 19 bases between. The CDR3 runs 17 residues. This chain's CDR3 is CASSLVGVEGRKDTQYF. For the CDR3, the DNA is TGTGCCAGCAGCTTAGTGGGGGTGGAGGGGCGGAAAGATACGCAGTATTTT.

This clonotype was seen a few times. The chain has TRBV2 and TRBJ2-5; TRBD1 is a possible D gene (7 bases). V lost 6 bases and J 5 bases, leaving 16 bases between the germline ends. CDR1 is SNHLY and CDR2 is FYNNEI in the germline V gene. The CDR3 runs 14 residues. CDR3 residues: CASSAGQSIETQYF. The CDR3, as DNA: TGTGCCAGCAGCGCGGGACAGTCTATCGAGACCCAGTACTTC.

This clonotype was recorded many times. The CDR3, as DNA: TGCGCCAGCAGCCAAACAGGGACAATTTACCAAGAGACCCAGTACTTC. It translates to CASSQTGTIYQETQYF. The V gene is TRBV4-3, the J gene TRBJ2-5, with D possibly matching TRBD1 (6 bases). V dropped 2 bases and J dropped 0 bases, with 13 bases sitting between them. The germline CDR1 and CDR2 sequences are LGHNA and YSLEER. CDR3 length: 16 residues.

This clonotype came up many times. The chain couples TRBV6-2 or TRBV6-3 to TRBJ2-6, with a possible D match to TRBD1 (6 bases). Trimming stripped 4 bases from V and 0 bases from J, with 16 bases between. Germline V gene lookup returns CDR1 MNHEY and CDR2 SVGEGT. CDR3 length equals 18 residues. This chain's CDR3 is CASSSFGQGSSGANVLTF. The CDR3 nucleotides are TGTGCCAGCAGTTCCTTCGGTCAGGGGAGCTCTGGGGCCAACGTCCTGACTTTC.

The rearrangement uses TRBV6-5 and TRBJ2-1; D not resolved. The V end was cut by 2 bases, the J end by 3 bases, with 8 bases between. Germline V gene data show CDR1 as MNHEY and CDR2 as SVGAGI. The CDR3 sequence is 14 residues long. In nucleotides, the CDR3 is TGTGCCAGCAGTTACCAGCGAGGCTACAATGAGCAGTTCTTC. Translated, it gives CASSYQRGYNEQFF.

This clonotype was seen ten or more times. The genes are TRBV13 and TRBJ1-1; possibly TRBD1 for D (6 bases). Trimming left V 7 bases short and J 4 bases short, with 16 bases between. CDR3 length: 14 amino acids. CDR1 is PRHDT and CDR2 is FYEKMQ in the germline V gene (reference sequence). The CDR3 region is CASTPRLGGTEAFF. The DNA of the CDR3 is TGTGCCAGCACCCCTAGATTAGGGGGCACTGAAGCTTTCTTT. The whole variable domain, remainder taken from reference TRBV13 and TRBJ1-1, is AAGVIQSPRHLIKEKRETATLKCYPIPRHDTVYWYQQGPGQDPQFLISFYEKMQSDKGSIPDRFSAQQFSDYHSELNMSSLELGDSALYFCASTPRLGGTEAFFGQGTRLTVV.

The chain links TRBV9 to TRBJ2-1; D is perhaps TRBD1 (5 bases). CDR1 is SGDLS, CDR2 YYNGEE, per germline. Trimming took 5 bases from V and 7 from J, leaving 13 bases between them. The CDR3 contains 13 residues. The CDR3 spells CASRGPDSNEQFF. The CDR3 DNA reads TGTGCCAGCAGAGGACCCGACAGTAATGAGCAGTTCTTC.